Listed here is a single T cell receptor beta chain. What it recognizes is unknown. PCR used 60 Vbeta primers and 13 Jbeta primers. Sequencing used immunoSEQ multiplex PCR; TCRdb keeps in-frame clones, though not all of them. This sample yields 200,000 to 300,000 clones, of which 70% to 90% are seen a single time; about 2% belongs to the top ten. The data stem from a study of cytomegalovirus exposure and HLA in healthy donors. Study-wide points: Analysis was carried out at a later point, and it linked a missense DCLRE1C variant to TCR beta V- and J-gene trimming.

The CDR3 length is 11 residues. Trimming removed 3 bases at V and 10 bases at J, with 7 bases between. CDR1 and CDR2 from the germline V gene are SGHAT and FQNNGV. Donors counted as nominally healthy when sampled, yet unrecorded immune exposures were likely. The receptor's source is a woman between 40 and 50 years old in good health and CMV-seropositive. Source material: PBMCs. This sequence joins TRBV11-2 and TRBJ2-1; D remains unclear. The CDR3 spells CASSFFLEQFF. CDR3 in DNA: TGTGCCAGCAGCTTTTTCCTGGAGCAGTTCTTC.